The text below deals with one T cell receptor (beta chain). The antigen remains unidentified. The data stem from a study of human T cells and chemical hapten exposure. Whole-study results and caveats: Among expanded TCRs, significantly more large CDR3 similarity clusters formed than among controls.

Time point here: pre-sensitization, week 0. Documented treatment: therapeutic diphenylcyclopropenone sensitization with weekly scalp DPC. TCRdb re-called the RACE reads through MiXCR, storing one row per CDR3 protein. The top ten hold less than 3% of the sample, which has 200,000 to 300,000 distinct CDR3 sequences, 7.5% to 9% seen once. V lost 0 bases to trimming and J lost 8 bases, with 8 bases between them. The CDR3 is 12 residues long. The germline gives CDR1 DFQATT, CDR2 SNEGSKA (reference sequence). The sample was whole blood, taken in connection with sensitization to the hapten diphenylcyclopropenone (DPC). This chain joins TRBV20-1 and TRBJ2-1; D unresolved. The TCR sequence derives from a middle-aged woman with alopecia areata. Some clones in this sample may be carry-over from other donors' samples. The CDR3 loop is CSARDLGYEQFF. As DNA, the CDR3 is TGCAGTGCTAGAGATCTTGGATATGAGCAGTTCTTC.